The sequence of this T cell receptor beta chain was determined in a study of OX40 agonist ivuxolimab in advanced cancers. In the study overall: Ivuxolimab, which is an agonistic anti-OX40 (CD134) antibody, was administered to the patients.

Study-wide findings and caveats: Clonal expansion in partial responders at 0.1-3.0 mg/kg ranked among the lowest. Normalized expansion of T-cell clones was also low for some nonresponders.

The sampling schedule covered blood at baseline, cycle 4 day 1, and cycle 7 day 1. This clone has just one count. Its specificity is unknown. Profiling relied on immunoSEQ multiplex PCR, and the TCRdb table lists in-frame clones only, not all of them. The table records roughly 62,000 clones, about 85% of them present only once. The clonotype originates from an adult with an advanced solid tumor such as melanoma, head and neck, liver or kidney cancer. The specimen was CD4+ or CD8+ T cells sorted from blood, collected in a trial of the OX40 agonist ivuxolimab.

The CDR3 spells CASSSVRPGGEQYF. CDR3 DNA sequence: TGTGCCAGCAGCTCCGTTCGGCCGGGTGGCGAGCAGTACTTC. The chain has TRBV7-6 and TRBJ2-7; D gene unclear. Per germline, CDR1 SGHVS and CDR2 FNYEAQ. V shed 4 bases and J shed 6 bases, with 16 bases lying between them. The CDR3 has 14 residues.